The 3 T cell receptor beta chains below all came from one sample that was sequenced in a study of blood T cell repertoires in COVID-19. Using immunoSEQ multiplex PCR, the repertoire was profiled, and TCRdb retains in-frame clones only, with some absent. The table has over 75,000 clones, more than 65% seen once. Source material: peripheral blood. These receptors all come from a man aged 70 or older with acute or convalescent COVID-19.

The CDR3 here is CASSSKPQGAMNTEAFF. The CDR3 DNA follows: TGCGCCAGCAGTTCAAAACCCCAGGGGGCGATGAACACTGAAGCTTTCTTT. The V and J genes are TRBV5-1 and TRBJ1-1, with 8 positions matching TRBD1. V was pared by 5 bases and J by 0 bases, with 12 bases of the junction left unmatched. The CDR3 has 17 amino acids. The V gene's germline CDR1 is SGHRS and CDR2 YFSETQ.

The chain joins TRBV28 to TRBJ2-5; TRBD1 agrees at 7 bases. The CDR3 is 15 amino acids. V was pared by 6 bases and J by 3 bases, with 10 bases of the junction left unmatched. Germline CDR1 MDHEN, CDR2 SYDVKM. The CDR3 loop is CASSPGGSGKETQYF. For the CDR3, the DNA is TGTGCCAGCAGCCCAGGGGGTTCCGGGAAAGAGACCCAGTACTTC.

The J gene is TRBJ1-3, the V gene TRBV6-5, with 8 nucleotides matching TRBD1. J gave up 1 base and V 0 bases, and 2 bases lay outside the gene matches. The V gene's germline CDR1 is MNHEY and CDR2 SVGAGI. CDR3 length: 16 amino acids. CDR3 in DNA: TGTGCCAGCAGTTACTCGCAGGGGGCATCTGGAAACACCATATATTTT. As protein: CASSYSQGASGNTIYF.